This note documents a single T cell receptor beta chain sequence. Sequencing used immunoSEQ multiplex PCR; TCRdb keeps in-frame clones, though not all of them. The sample consists of approximately 190,000 clones, 86% of them appearing once. The data were obtained in a study of blood T cell repertoires in COVID-19. Residents of 20 to 25 US areas, aged about 18 to 89 years, made up the participants. Participants' own reports of clinical history determined their cohort assignment. J lost 2 bases, V lost 5 bases, and 5 bases had no gene match. The CDR3 sequence is 15 residues long. Germline V CDR1 and CDR2: SNHLY, FYNNEI.

The clonotype comes from a woman aged 40-49 years in a cohort exposed to, infected with or recovered from COVID-19 (not recorded which). J is TRBJ1-5 and V is TRBV2, with 8 bases fitting TRBD1. Sequenced input: PBMCs or T cells enriched from blood (not recorded which). The CDR3 region is CASSTIQGGNQPQHF. Here the CDR3 DNA reads TGTGCCAGCAGTACAATACAGGGGGGCAATCAGCCCCAGCATTTT.